The 26 T cell receptor beta chains listed next were all sequenced from one sample in a study of vaccination and CD4 T cells after COVID-19. Their antigen targets remain unknown. CD4+ T cells that had been cultured provided DNA sequenced with the Oncomine TCR Beta short-read assay. TCRdb independently ran MiXCR on the PCR reads; one entry per CDR3 protein. The data hold some 15,000 distinct CDR3 sequences, with about three quarters observed a single time. Noted treatment: approximately 9-day PBMC culture with coronavirus spike peptide pools or control peptides (ViraFEST assay). The sequenced sample was CD4+ T cells from blood, cultured in vitro. The source is a human donor who had recovered from COVID-19.

The sample holds a few counts of this clonotype. This sequence joins TRBV27 and TRBJ1-2; 10 nucleotides agree with TRBD1. Looked up from germline, CDR1 is MNHEY and CDR2 is SMNVEV (reference sequence). There are 15 residues in the CDR3. V gave up 5 bases and J gave up 0 bases; unmatched junction bases: 3. CDR3: CASSRGTGANYGYTF. The CDR3 DNA is TGTGCCAGCAGTCGGGGGACAGGGGCTAACTATGGCTACACCTTC.

The V call is TRBV30, the J call TRBJ1-1; D gene unclear. CDR1 is GTSNPN, CDR2 SVGIG, per germline (reference sequence). The ends were cut back, 2 bases at V and 6 bases at J, with 10 bases in the middle. The CDR3 totals 12 residues. The CDR3 DNA reads TGTGCCTGGAGTCGGCCGCGACCTGAAGCTTTCTTT. It is translated as CAWSRPRPEAFF.

The chain employs TRBV4-3 and TRBJ2-1; 8 nucleotides align to TRBD2. Germline V gene sequence: CDR1 LGHNA, CDR2 YSLEER. The ends lost 4 bases at V and 6 bases at J; junction bases unmatched: 8. CDR3 size: 15 residues. CDR3 sequence reads: CASSRRAGGLNEQFF. The CDR3 DNA is TGCGCCAGCAGCCGGCGGGCGGGGGGTCTCAATGAGCAGTTCTTC.

J is TRBJ2-7 and V is TRBV19; TRBD1 matches at 9 bases. CDR1 and CDR2 (germline): LNHDA, SQIVND (reference sequence). This CDR3 contains 16 residues. V lost 5 bases and J lost 0; bases outside the gene matches: 8. The CDR3 nucleotides read TGTGCCAGTAGTGACACCGGGACAGGGTTCTCCTACGAGCAGTACTTC. It is translated as CASSDTGTGFSYEQYF.

The V call is TRBV5-4, the J call TRBJ2-1; D is perhaps TRBD1 (6 bases). The germline gives CDR1 SGHNT, CDR2 YYREEE (reference sequence). The CDR3 length is 15 residues. The V gene lost 4 bases and the J gene lost 0 bases, with 11 bases spanning the gap. CDR3 DNA sequence: TGTGCCAGCAGCCTGGGACAAAGCTCCTACAATGAGCAGTTCTTC. Encoded protein: CASSLGQSSYNEQFF.

The V gene is TRBV20-1, the J gene TRBJ1-5; D gene uncertain. Trimming removed 3 bases from V and 4 bases from J, with 4 bases in between. The CDR3 contains 11 residues. The germline V gene has CDR1 DFQATT and CDR2 SNEGSKA (reference sequence). This chain's CDR3 is CSARGNQPQHF. The CDR3 DNA is TGCAGTGCTAGGGGGAATCAGCCCCAGCATTTT.

Only a few counts were recorded for this clonotype. The chain recombines TRBV15 with TRBJ1-5; perhaps TRBD1 as D (5 bases). The CDR3 contains 16 residues. With 1 base removed from V and 3 bases from J, the gap between germline ends came to 13 bases. Germline values: CDR1 LNHNV, CDR2 YYDKDF (reference sequence). The CDR3 is CATSRGRAGNNQPQHF. The CDR3 DNA reads as TGTGCCACCAGCAGAGGCAGGGCTGGAAACAATCAGCCCCAGCATTTT.

This clonotype was seen more than once but under ten times. V gene TRBV6-1 combines with J gene TRBJ2-1, with a possible D match to TRBD1 (6 bases). Germline V gene data show CDR1 as MNHNS and CDR2 as SASEGT. The CDR3 has 14 amino acids. The ends were cut back, 8 bases at V and 6 bases at J, with 17 bases in the middle. CDR3 sequence (DNA): TGTGCCAGCCTCCTGGGGGCAGGTGGCAATGAGCAGTTCTTC. Translating gives CASLLGAGGNEQFF.

The chain couples TRBV7-9 to TRBJ2-5; 11 positions agree with TRBD1. The CDR3 contains 17 residues. From germline, CDR1 is SEHNR and CDR2 FQNEAQ (reference sequence). V trimming: 1 base; J trimming: 2 bases; junction bases outside the gene matches: 6. The CDR3 loop is CASSLVGDRGIQETQYF. CDR3 sequence (DNA): TGTGCCAGCAGCTTAGTAGGGGACAGGGGGATACAAGAGACCCAGTACTTC.

This clonotype was detected a few times. CDR3 nucleotides: TGCACCGGTAGACAGGGACCTGGGGACTATGGCTACACCTTC. Its protein product is CTGRQGPGDYGYTF. The chain has TRBV20-1 and TRBJ1-2; 7 bases agree with TRBD1. The CDR3 totals 14 residues. Germline V gene lookup returns CDR1 DFQATT and CDR2 SNEGSKA (reference sequence).

The chain is built from TRBV9 and TRBJ2-5, with D maybe TRBD1 (5 bases). This CDR3 contains 14 residues. Trimming shortened V by 4 bases and J by 2 bases, and 12 bases separated the two germline ends. Germline CDR1 is SGDLS and CDR2 is YYNGEE. Here the CDR3 reads CASSYLDRQETQYF. CDR3 DNA: TGTGCCAGCAGCTATCTAGACAGACAAGAGACCCAGTACTTC. The whole variable domain, filled in from reference TRBV9 and TRBJ2-5, reads DSGVTQTPKHLITATGQRVTLRCSPRSGDLSVYWYQQSLDQGLQFLIQYYNGEERAKGNILERFSAQQFPDLHSELNLSSLELGDSALYFCASSYLDRQETQYFGPGTRLLVL.

The rearrangement joins TRBV15 to TRBJ1-1, with D unclear. CDR1 is LNHNV and CDR2 is YYDKDF in the germline V gene (reference sequence). Trimming removed 0 bases from V and 5 bases from J, with 10 bases in between. The CDR3 sequence is 14 residues long. CDR3 region: CATSRDSQGTEAFF. The CDR3 DNA reads TGTGCCACCAGCAGAGATTCTCAAGGGACTGAAGCTTTCTTT.

The J gene is TRBJ2-2, the V gene TRBV2, with TRBD1 identical over 9 bases. Looked up from germline, CDR1 is SNHLY and CDR2 is FYNNEI. The CDR3 spans 17 residues. Unmatched junction bases numbered 3, after V lost 0 bases and J lost 1 base. CDR3 nucleotides: TGTGCCAGCAGTGAAGCTCCGGGACAGGGGAACACCGGGGAGCTGTTTTTT. Its protein product is CASSEAPGQGNTGELFF.

The chain is built from TRBV5-1 and TRBJ2-1, with D uncertain. CDR1 is SGHRS, CDR2 YFSETQ, per germline. V lost 0 bases to trimming and J lost 0 bases, with 10 bases between them. The CDR3 runs 16 residues. The CDR3 bases are TGCGCCAGCAGCTTGGGGAGCGTCAGCTCCTACAATGAGCAGTTCTTC. It translates to CASSLGSVSSYNEQFF.

Here the CDR3 reads CASSIVSGQGAGPQYF. The CDR3 bases are TGTGCCAGTAGTATAGTTTCCGGACAGGGGGCTGGGCCCCAGTATTTT. This sequence joins TRBV19 and TRBJ1-5, with TRBD1 matching 11 bases. The closer fit of TRBJ2-3 to the DNA end suggests the J call may be wrong. The CDR3 totals 16 residues. Germline CDR1 is LNHDA and CDR2 is SQIVND (reference sequence).

V gene TRBV6-1 combines with J gene TRBJ2-7; TRBD2 matches 7 bases. Germline trimming cut 0 bases from V and 6 bases from J; bases unmatched to any gene: 5. CDR3 length equals 14 residues. The germline V gene encodes CDR1 MNHNS and CDR2 SASEGT. CDR3 region: CASSEAGRASEQYF. CDR3 sequence (DNA): TGTGCCAGCAGTGAAGCGGGGAGGGCGTCCGAGCAGTACTTC.

The genes are TRBV6-5 and TRBJ1-6, with unresolved D. In germline, CDR1 is MNHEY, CDR2 SVGAGI. CDR3 length: 17 residues. V gave up 0 bases and J gave up 0 bases, with 9 bases separating them. The CDR3 coding sequence is TGTGCCAGCAGTTACTCGAGAGGAAGCTCCTATAATTCACCCCTCCACTTT. As protein: CASSYSRGSSYNSPLHF.

The chain uses TRBV20-1 and TRBJ2-2, with 12 positions matching TRBD2. CDR1 DFQATT and CDR2 SNEGSKA come from the germline V gene (reference sequence). This CDR3 is built from 15 residues. V trimming: 2 bases; J trimming: 3 bases; junction bases outside the gene matches: 1. This CDR3 reads CSARLAGGYTGELFF. The CDR3 DNA is TGCAGTGCTAGACTAGCGGGAGGGTACACCGGGGAGCTGTTTTTT.

This clonotype is large by share. The rearrangement joins TRBV24-1 to TRBJ1-2; D uncertain. Germline V gene sequence: CDR1 KGHDR, CDR2 SFDVKD. V gave up 2 bases and J gave up 7 bases, with 10 bases separating them. There are 13 residues in the CDR3. CDR3 residues: CATSDWRSGGYTF. The CDR3 region has the DNA TGTGCCACCAGTGATTGGAGGTCCGGTGGCTACACCTTC.

The rearrangement links TRBV11-3 to TRBJ2-3; D is unresolved. The length of the CDR3 is 12 residues. Germline assignment: CDR1 SGHNT and CDR2 YENEEA. V was trimmed by 5 bases and J by 9 bases, leaving 12 bases between them. CDR3 amino acids: CASSLPGLTQYF. CDR3 sequence (DNA): TGTGCCAGCAGCCTACCGGGCCTAACGCAGTATTTT.

The sample holds a few counts of this clonotype. The chain carries TRBV6-1 and TRBJ1-5; possibly TRBD1 for D (5 bases). This CDR3 region has 12 residues. The V gene's germline CDR1 is MNHNS and CDR2 SASEGT. Deletions cut 7 bases from V and 7 bases from J, with 11 bases between. In DNA form, the CDR3 reads TGTGCCAGCAAGAACGGGGCCCAGCCCCAGCATTTT. Its protein is CASKNGAQPQHF.

This clonotype showed up just a few times. The J gene is TRBJ1-5, the V gene TRBV11-1; D not certain. CDR1 SGHAT and CDR2 FQDESV come from the germline V gene (reference sequence). The V end was cut by 5 bases, the J end by 5 bases, with 10 bases between. This CDR3 has 13 residues. The CDR3 bases are TGTGCCAGCAGCCCCTCAGGTTATCAGCCCCAGCATTTT. Encoded protein: CASSPSGYQPQHF. Drawing the rest from reference TRBV11-1 and TRBJ1-5, the complete variable domain is EAEVAQSPRYKITEKSQAVAFWCDPISGHATLYWYRQILGQGPELLVQFQDESVVDDSQLPKDRFSAERLKGVDSTLKIQPAELGDSAMYLCASSPSGYQPQHFGDGTRLSIL.

Only a few counts were recorded for this clonotype. The chain combines TRBV27 with TRBJ2-7; D not certain. Trimming left V 1 base short and J 5 bases short, with 15 bases between. Germline V CDR1 and CDR2: MNHEY, SMNVEV (reference sequence). This CDR3 is 15 amino acids long. The CDR3, as DNA: TGTGCCAGCAGTTTATTTTATGGAGCTATCAACGAGCAGTACTTC. Protein sequence: CASSLFYGAINEQYF.

V and J are TRBV24-1 and TRBJ2-1; D perhaps matches TRBD2 (6 bases). The CDR3 runs to 16 residues. Per germline, CDR1 KGHDR and CDR2 SFDVKD. Trimming shortened V by 3 bases and J by 0 bases, and 11 bases separated the two germline ends. CDR3 nucleotide sequence: TGTGCCACCAGTGATCTTAGGGGAGGCTCCTACAATGAGCAGTTCTTC. Translation gives CATSDLRGGSYNEQFF.

Within the sample, this clonotype is medium-sized. The chain is built from TRBV6-5 and TRBJ2-7, with TRBD2 matching over 12 bases. The ends lost 0 bases at V and 3 bases at J; junction bases unmatched: 3. Germline CDR1 MNHEY, CDR2 SVGAGI. The CDR3 spans 16 residues. CDR3 sequence reads: CASSYSGTSGHYEQYF. The CDR3 nucleotides are TGTGCCAGCAGTTACTCCGGGACTAGCGGGCACTACGAGCAGTACTTC.

This chain uses TRBV20-1 with TRBJ2-1; 13 positions match TRBD2. Germline V lookup: CDR1 DFQATT, CDR2 SNEGSKA (reference sequence). The CDR3 is 14 residues long. Germline trimming cut 3 bases from V and 9 bases from J; bases unmatched to any gene: 5. CDR3 sequence: CSARRTSGSGEQFF. The CDR3 nucleotides are TGCAGTGCTAGGAGGACTAGCGGGAGTGGTGAGCAGTTCTTC.